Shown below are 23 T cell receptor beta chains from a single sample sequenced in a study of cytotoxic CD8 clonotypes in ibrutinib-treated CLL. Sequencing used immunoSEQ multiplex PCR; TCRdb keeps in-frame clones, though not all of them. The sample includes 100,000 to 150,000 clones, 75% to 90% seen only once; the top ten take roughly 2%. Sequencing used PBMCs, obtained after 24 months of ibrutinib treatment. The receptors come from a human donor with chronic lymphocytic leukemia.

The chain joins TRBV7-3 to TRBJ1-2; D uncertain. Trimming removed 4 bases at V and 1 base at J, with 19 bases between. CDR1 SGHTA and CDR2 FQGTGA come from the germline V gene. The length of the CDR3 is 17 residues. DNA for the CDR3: TGTGCCAGCAGCTCCCGTGGCGGGCCGAGCAATAACTATGGCTACACCTTC. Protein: CASSSRGGPSNNYGYTF.

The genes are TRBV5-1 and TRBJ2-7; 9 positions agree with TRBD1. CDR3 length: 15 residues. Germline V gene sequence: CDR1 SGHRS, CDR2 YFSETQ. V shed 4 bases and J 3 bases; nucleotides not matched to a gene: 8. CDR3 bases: TGCGCCAGCAGCCGGCTGGGACAGGGCGGCTACGAGCAGTACTTC. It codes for CASSRLGQGGYEQYF.

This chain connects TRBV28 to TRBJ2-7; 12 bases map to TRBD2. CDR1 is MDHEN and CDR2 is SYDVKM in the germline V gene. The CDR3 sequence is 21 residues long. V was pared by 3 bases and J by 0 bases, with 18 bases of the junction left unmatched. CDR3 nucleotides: TGTGCCAGCAGTTTCAAGTGGCTTGGGCTAGCGGGAGGGAAAAGCTCCTACGAGCAGTACTTC. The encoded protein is CASSFKWLGLAGGKSSYEQYF.

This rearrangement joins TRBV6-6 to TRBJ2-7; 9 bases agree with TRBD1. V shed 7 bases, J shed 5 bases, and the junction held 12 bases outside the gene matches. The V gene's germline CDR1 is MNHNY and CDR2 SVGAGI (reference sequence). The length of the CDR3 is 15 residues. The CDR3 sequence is CASTPGRTGENEQYF. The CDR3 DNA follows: TGTGCCAGCACTCCCGGTAGGACAGGGGAAAACGAGCAGTACTTC.

The CDR3 region is CASSAWGEVDNEQFF. The CDR3 region has the DNA TGTGCCAGCAGCGCGTGGGGGGAGGTGGATAATGAGCAGTTCTTC. The chain employs TRBV9 and TRBJ2-1; possible D gene TRBD2, 6 bases. Germline CDR1 and CDR2: SGDLS and YYNGEE. The V and J ends lost 3 bases and 7 bases respectively, with 17 bases between them. The CDR3 has 15 residues.

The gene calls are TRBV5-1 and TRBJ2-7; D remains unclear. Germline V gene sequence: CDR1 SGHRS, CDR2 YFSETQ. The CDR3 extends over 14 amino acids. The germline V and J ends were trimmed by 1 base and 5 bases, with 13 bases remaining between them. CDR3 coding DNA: TGCGCCAGCAGCTTGTGGGGTTCGGAAAACGAGCAGTACTTC. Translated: CASSLWGSENEQYF.

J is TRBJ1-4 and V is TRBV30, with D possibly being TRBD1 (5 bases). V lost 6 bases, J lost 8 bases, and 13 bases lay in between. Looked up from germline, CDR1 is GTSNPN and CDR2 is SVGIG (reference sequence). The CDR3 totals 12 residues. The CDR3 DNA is TGTGCCTGTTCTCGGGGCGGCGAAAAACTGTTTTTT. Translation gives CACSRGGEKLFF.

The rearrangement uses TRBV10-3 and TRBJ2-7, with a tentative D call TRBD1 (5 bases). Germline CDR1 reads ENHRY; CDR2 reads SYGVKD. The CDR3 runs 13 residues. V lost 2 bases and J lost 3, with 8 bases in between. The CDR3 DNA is TGTGCCATCAGTGAGAGTGACAGCTACGAGCAGTACTTC. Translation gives CAISESDSYEQYF.

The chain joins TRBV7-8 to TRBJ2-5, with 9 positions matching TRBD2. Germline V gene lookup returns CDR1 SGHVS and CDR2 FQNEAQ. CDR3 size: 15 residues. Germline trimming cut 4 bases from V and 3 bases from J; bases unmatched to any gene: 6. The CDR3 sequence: CASSYLAGAKETQYF. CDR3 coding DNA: TGTGCCAGCAGCTATTTAGCGGGGGCGAAAGAGACCCAGTACTTC.

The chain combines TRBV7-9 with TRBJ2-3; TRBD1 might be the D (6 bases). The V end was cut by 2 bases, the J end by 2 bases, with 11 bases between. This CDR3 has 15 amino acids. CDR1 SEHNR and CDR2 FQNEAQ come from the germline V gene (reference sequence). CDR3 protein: CASSLRGGDTDTQYF. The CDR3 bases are TGTGCCAGCAGCTTACGAGGGGGAGACACAGATACGCAGTATTTT.

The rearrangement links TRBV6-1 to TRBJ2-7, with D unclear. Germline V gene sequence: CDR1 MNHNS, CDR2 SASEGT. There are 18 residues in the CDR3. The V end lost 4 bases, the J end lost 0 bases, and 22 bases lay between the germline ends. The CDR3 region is CASSARAVVLSTSYEQYF. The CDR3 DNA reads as TGTGCCAGCAGTGCTAGGGCAGTCGTCCTATCTACCTCCTACGAGCAGTACTTC.

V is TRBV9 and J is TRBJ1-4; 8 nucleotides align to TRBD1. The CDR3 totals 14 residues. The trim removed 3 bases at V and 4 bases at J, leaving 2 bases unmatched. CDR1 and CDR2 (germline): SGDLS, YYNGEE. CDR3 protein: CASSAGQGNEKLFF. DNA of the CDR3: TGTGCCAGCAGCGCCGGACAGGGTAATGAAAAACTGTTTTTT.

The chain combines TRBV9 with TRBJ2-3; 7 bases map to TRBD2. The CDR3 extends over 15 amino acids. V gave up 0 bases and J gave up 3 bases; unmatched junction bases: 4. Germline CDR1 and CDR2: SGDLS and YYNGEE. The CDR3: CASSVDWRGTDTQYF. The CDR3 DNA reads TGTGCCAGCAGCGTAGACTGGCGGGGGACAGATACGCAGTATTTT.

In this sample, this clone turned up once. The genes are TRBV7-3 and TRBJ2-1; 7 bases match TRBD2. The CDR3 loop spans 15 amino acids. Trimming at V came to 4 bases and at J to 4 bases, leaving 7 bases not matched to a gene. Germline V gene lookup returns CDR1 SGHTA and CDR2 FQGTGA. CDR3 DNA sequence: TGTGCCAGCAGCTCGCCGGGACTACTTTACAATGAGCAGTTCTTC. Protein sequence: CASSSPGLLYNEQFF.

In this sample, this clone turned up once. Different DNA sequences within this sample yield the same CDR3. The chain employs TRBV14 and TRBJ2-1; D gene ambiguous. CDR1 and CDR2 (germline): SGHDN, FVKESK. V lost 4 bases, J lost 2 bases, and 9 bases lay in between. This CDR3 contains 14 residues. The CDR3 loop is CASSPLEAYNEQFF. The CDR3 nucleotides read TGTGCCAGCAGCCCCCTAGAGGCCTACAATGAGCAGTTCTTC.

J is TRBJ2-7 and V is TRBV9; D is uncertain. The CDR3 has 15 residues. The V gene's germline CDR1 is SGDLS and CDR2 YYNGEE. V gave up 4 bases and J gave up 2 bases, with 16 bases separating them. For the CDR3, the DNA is TGTGCCAGCAGCTCTTCAAGACTGGGTCCCTACGAGCAGTACTTC. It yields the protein CASSSSRLGPYEQYF.

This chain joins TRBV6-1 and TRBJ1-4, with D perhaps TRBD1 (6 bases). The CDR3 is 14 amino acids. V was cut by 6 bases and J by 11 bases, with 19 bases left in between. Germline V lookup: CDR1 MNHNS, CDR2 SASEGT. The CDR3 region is CASRVTGKVAKLFF. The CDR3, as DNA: TGTGCCAGCAGGGTAACAGGGAAAGTAGCTAAACTGTTTTTT.

CDR3 loop: CASSLRAVLYEQYF. The CDR3 DNA reads TGTGCCAGCAGCTTGCGGGCGGTCCTCTACGAGCAGTACTTC. The chain joins TRBV7-2 to TRBJ2-7, with a possible D match to TRBD2 (5 bases). V lost 3 bases to trimming and J lost 3 bases, with 12 bases between them. CDR3 size: 14 residues. The V gene's germline CDR1 is SGHTA and CDR2 FQGNSA.

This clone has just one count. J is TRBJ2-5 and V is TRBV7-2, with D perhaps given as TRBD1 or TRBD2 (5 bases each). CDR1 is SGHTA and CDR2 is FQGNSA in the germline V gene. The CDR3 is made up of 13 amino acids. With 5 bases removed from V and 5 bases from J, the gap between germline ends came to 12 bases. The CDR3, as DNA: TGTGCCAGCAGCAGGGGACCGGGGGAGACCCAGTACTTC. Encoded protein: CASSRGPGETQYF. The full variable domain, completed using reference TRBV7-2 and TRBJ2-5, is GAGVSQSPSNKVTEKGKDVELRCDPISGHTALYWYRQSLGQGLEFLIYFQGNSAPDKSGLPSDRFSAERTGGSVSTLTIQRTQQEDSAVYLCASSRGPGETQYFGPGTRLLVL.

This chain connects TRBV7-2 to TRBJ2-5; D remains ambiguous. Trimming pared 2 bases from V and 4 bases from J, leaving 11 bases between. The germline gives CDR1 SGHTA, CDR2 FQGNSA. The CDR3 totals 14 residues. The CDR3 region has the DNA TGTGCCAGCAGCTTAAAGAGGAGAGGAGAGACCCAGTACTTC. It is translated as CASSLKRRGETQYF.

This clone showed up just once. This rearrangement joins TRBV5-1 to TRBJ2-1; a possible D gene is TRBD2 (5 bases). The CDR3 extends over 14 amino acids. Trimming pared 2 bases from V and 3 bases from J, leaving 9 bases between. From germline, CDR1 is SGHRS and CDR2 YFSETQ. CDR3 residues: CASSFSAGYNEQFF. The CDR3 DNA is TGCGCCAGCAGCTTTAGCGCGGGCTACAATGAGCAGTTCTTC.

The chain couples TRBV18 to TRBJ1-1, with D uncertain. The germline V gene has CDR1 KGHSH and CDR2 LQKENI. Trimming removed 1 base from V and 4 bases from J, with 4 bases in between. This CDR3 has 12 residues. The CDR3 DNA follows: TGTGCCAGCTCACCACGAAGCACTGAAGCTTTCTTT. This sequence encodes CASSPRSTEAFF.

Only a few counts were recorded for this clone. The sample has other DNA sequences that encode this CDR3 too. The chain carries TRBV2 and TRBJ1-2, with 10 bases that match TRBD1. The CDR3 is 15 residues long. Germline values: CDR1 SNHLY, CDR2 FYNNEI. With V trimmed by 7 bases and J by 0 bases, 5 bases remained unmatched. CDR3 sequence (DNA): TGTGCCAGCATCCGGGACAGGGGAGCTAACTATGGCTACACCTTC. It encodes CASIRDRGANYGYTF.